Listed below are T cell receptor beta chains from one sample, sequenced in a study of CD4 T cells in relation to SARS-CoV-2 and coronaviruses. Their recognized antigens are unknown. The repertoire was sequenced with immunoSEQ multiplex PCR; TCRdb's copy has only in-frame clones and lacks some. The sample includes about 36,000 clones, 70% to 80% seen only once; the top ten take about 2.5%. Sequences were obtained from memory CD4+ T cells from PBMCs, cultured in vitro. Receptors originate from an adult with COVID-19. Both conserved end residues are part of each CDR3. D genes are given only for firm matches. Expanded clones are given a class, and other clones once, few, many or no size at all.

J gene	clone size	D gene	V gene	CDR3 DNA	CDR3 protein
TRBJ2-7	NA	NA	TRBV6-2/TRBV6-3	TGTGCCAGCAGCCGAACTCCCTTGACCAGCTCCTACGAGCAGTACTTC	CASSRTPLTSSYEQYF
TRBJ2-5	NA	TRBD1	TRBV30	TGTGCCTGGAAATTCACAGGGGGCACGGAGACCCAGTACTTC	CAWKFTGGTETQYF
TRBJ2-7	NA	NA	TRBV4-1	TGCGCCAGCAGCCAAGGGTGGGCGGAAGACTACGAGCAGTACTTC	CASSQGWAEDYEQYF
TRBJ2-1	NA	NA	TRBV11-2	TGTGCCAGCAGCTTAGTTAGGACAGCTAATGAGCAGTTCTTC	CASSLVRTANEQFF
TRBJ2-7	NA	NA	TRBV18	TGTGCCAGCTCACCAATGGTAAGCAGGTCCTACGAGCAGTACTTC	CASSPMVSRSYEQYF
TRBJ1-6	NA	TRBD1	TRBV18	TGTGCCAGCTCTCGATTTCCCCCCGGGGACAGGGCGGTGGACTCACCCCTCCACTTT	CASSRFPPGDRAVDSPLHF
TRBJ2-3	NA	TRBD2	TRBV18	TGTGCCAGCTCACCCAGTTTGCTAGCGGGAGATACGCAGTATTTT	CASSPSLLAGDTQYF
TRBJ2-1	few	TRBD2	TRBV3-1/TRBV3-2	TGTGCCAGCAGCCAAGATGGGGGGCTAGCGGGAGGGCGGGAGCAGTTCTTC	CASSQDGGLAGGREQFF
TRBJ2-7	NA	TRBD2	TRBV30	TGTGCCTGGAGTTGGACTAGCGGTGTCTACGAGCAGTACTTC	CAWSWTSGVYEQYF
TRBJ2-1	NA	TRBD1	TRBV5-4	TGTGCCAGCAGCCGCCCCCCCGGGACAGGGGTCAATGAGCAGTTCTTC	CASSRPPGTGVNEQFF
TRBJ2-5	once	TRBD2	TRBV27	TGTGCCAGCAGTTCCTCACTAGCGGGAGGAAAGACCCAGTACTTC	CASSSSLAGGKTQYF
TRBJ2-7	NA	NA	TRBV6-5	TGTGCCAGCTACCGAACCGGCGAGCAGTACTTC	CASYRTGEQYF
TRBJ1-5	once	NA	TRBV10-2	TGCGCCAGCAGTGAGACGGGTAGGGGTTTACGAGTCAATCAGCCCCAGCATTTT	CASSETGRGLRVNQPQHF
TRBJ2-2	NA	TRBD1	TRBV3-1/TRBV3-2	TGTGCCAGCAGCCTACGTGAGGACAGGGGGGTCACCGGGGAGCTGTTTTTT	CASSLREDRGVTGELFF
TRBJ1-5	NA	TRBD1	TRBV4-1	TGCGCCAGCAGCCAAAGGGGGACAGGCAATCAGCCCCAGCATTTT	CASSQRGTGNQPQHF
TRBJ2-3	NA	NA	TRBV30	TGTGCCTGGAGCGGGAGAGATACGCAGTATTTT	CAWSGRDTQYF
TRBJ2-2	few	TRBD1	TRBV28	TGTGCCAGCAGGTCGACAGGGGCCGGGGAGCTGTTTTTT	CASRSTGAGELFF
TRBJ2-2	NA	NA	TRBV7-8	TGTGCCAGCAGCACCACCCCCGAGGAGCTGTTTTTT	CASSTTPEELFF
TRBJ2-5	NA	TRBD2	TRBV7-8	TGTGCCAGCAGCTTAGAACTAGCGGGAGAGACCCAGTACTTC	CASSLELAGETQYF
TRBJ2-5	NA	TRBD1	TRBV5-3	TGTGCCAGAAGTTGCGCCAGGGGGTTCCAACAAGAGACCCAGTACTTC	CARSCARGFQQETQYF
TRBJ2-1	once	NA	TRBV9	TGTGCCAGCAGCTTCGAAGGGGGAAATGAGCAGTTCTTC	CASSFEGGNEQFF
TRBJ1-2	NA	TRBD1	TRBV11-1	TGTGCCAGCAGCTTCACCCAGACAGGGAACAGCCTGGGCTACACCTTC	CASSFTQTGNSLGYTF
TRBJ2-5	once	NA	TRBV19	TGTGCCAGTAGTAAAACACAGGGCCCACAAGAGACCCAGTACTTC	CASSKTQGPQETQYF
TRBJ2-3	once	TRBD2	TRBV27	TGTGCCAGCAGTAGACCCGGACTAGCGGGAGTAGATACGCAGTATTTT	CASSRPGLAGVDTQYF
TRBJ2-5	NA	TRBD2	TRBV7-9	TGTGCCAGCAGCCCAGCGGGGGAGACCCAGTACTTC	CASSPAGETQYF
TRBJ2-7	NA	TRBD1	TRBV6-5	TGTGCCAGCAGTACAGGGGCCTACGAGCAGTACTTC	CASSTGAYEQYF
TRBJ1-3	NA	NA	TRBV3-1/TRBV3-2	TGTGCCAGCAGCCGGAGCTCTGGAAACACCATATATTTT	CASSRSSGNTIYF
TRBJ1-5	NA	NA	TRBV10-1	TGCGCCAGCACAAATGGGGATCAGCCCCAGCATTTT	CASTNGDQPQHF
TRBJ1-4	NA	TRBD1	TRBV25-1	TGTGCCAGCAGTCACACGACACCGACAGGGGGTTCTGAAAAACTGTTTTTT	CASSHTTPTGGSEKLFF
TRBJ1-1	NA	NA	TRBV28	TGTGCCAGCAGGGCAGGGTGGGGGGAGGCTTTCTTT	CASRAGWGEAFF
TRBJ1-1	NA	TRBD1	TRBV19	TGTGCCAGTACTAACCGGGACAGAACTGAAGCTTTCTTT	CASTNRDRTEAFF
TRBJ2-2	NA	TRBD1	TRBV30	TGTGCCTGGAACAGGGGGCCTAACACCGGGGAGCTGTTTTTT	CAWNRGPNTGELFF
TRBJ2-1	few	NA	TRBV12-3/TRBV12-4	TGTGCCAGCAGTTTAGAGGTAGGGGGTGAGCAGTTCTTC	CASSLEVGGEQFF
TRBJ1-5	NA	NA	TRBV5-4	TGTGCCAGCAGCTTGGGGGGGGGCAATCAGCCCCAGCATTTT	CASSLGGGNQPQHF
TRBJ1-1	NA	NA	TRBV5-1	TGCGCCAGCAGCTTATGGGACCTGAACACTGAAGCTTTCTTT	CASSLWDLNTEAFF
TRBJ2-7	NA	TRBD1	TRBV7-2	TGTGCCAGCAGCCCCTCCCGGGACAGGGACGAGCAGTACTTC	CASSPSRDRDEQYF
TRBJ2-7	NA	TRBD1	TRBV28	TGTGCCAGCAGAGACAGGGAAATTGGCGAGCAGTACTTC	CASRDREIGEQYF
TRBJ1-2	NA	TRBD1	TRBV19	TGTGCCAGTAGTACCCAGGCAGGGGGAAACTATGGCTACACCTTC	CASSTQAGGNYGYTF
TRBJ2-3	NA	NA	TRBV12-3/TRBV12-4	TGTGCCAGCAGTTTAAGGAGCACAGATACGCAGTATTTT	CASSLRSTDTQYF
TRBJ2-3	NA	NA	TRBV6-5	TGTGCCAGCAGTTACTTACGCTCGGCAGATACGCAGTATTTT	CASSYLRSADTQYF
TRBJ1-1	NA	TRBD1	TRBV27	TGTGCCAGCGCCTTCCGGGACAGGGCCACTGAAGCTTTCTTT	CASAFRDRATEAFF
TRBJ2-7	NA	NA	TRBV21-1	TGTGCCAGCATCAAAAGAGTGAGGTGTGGCGGGCCGAGCTCCTACGAGCAGTACTTC	CASIKRVRCGGPSSYEQYF
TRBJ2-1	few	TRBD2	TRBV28	TGTGCCAGCACCGAGCGGACTAGCGGGAGTCCGGAGCAGTTCTTC	CASTERTSGSPEQFF
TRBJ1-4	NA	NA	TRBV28	TGTGCCAGCAGTTTCCCGTGGGGTGAAAAACTGTTTTTT	CASSFPWGEKLFF
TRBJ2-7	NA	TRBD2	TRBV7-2	TGTGCCAGCAGCTTAAGCGGGAGCTACGAGCAGTACTTC	CASSLSGSYEQYF
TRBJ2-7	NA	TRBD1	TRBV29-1	TGCAGCGTTGAATGGACAGGTTCCTACGAGCAGTACTTC	CSVEWTGSYEQYF
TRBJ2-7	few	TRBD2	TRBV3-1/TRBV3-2	TGTGCCAGCAGCCCGGCGACTAGCGGGTACTACGAGCAGTACTTC	CASSPATSGYYEQYF
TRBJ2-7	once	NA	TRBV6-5	TGTGCCAGCAGTTTTATAGTAGCTGTTACCTACGAGCAGTACTTC	CASSFIVAVTYEQYF
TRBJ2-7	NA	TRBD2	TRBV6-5	TGTGCCAGCAATGCTCTAGCGGGAGGTCCCTACGAGCAGTACTTC	CASNALAGGPYEQYF
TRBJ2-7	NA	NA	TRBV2	TGTGCCAGCAGGCAACAGGGAGGCTCCTACGAGCAGTACTTC	CASRQQGGSYEQYF
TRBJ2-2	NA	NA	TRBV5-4	TGTGCCAGCAGCTTGCAGGGGATCACCGGGGAGCTGTTTTTT	CASSLQGITGELFF
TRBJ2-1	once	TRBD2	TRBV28	TGTGCCAGCAGCTCCGGGACTAGCTCATTGTGGTTCTTC	CASSSGTSSLWFF
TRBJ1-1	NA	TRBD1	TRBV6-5	TGTGCCAGCAGTATGGACAGGATCGTTTTTCGATTT	CASSMDRIVFRF
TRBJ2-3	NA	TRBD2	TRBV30	TGTGCCTGGAGTCGGGGGAGGGGAGATACGCAGTATTTT	CAWSRGRGDTQYF
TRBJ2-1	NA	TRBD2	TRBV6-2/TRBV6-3	TGTGCCAGCAGTCCCGGGACTAGCGAGGTCAATGAGCAGTTCTTC	CASSPGTSEVNEQFF
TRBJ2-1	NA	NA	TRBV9	TGTGCCAGCAGCGTAGGACCGATATACAATGAGCAGTTCTTC	CASSVGPIYNEQFF
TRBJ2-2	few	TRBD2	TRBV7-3	TGTGCCAGCAGACCCGGGACTAGCGGGAACACCGGGGAGCTGTTTTTT	CASRPGTSGNTGELFF
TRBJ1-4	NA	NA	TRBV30	TGTGCCTGGAGTGGGCATGAAAAACTGTTTTTT	CAWSGHEKLFF